The 21 T cell receptor beta chains in this list originate from one sample, sequenced in a study of T-cell memory formation after mild COVID-19. Using its own MiXCR run on the 5' RACE reads, TCRdb lists one record per CDR3 protein. There are about 240,000 distinct CDR3 sequences in the sample; 9.4% occur only once, and roughly a fifth lies in the top ten. Sample: PBMCs or a T cell subset sorted from them (not recorded which). The receptors stem from a man younger than 35 who had mild COVID-19 (a few samples of this study predate the infection). Cell type and time point are not known.

For the CDR3, the DNA is TGTGCCAGCAGAGGCCAAGGGGTAGGGTCCGGGGAGCTGTTTTTT. This sequence encodes CASRGQGVGSGELFF. V and J are TRBV6-2 or TRBV6-3 and TRBJ2-2, with TRBD1 as a possible D gene (5 bases). The CDR3 runs to 15 residues. V dropped 6 bases and J dropped 6 bases, with 17 bases sitting between them. Germline V gene data show CDR1 as MNHEY and CDR2 as SVGEGT.

In this sample, this clonotype turned up a few times. Here the CDR3 DNA reads TGCGCCAGCAGCTTGCAGGGACAGTCCCAAGAGACCCAGTACTTC. Amino acids: CASSLQGQSQETQYF. The chain uses TRBV5-1 and TRBJ2-5; 7 bases fit TRBD1. The CDR3 runs to 15 residues. From germline, CDR1 is SGHRS and CDR2 YFSETQ. The trim removed 1 base at V and 1 base at J, leaving 4 bases unmatched.

This clonotype was seen many times. The genes are TRBV12-3 or TRBV12-4 and TRBJ2-5; no definite D call. Trimming took off 1 base at V and 5 bases at J, with 2 bases between the two ends. There are 11 residues in the CDR3. CDR3 bases: TGTGCCAGCAGTTTAGATGAGACCCAGTACTTC. Protein: CASSLDETQYF.

The chain joins TRBV6-5 to TRBJ2-1, with 10 bases identical to TRBD2. V lost 4 bases to trimming and J lost 4 bases; unmatched junction nucleotides: 1. Germline CDR1 reads MNHEY; CDR2 reads SVGAGI. This CDR3 is built from 14 residues. CDR3 in DNA: TGTGCCAGCAGTTCTAGCGGGGGTTACAATGAGCAGTTCTTC. Protein sequence: CASSSSGGYNEQFF.

A few counts support this clonotype. J is TRBJ2-1 and V is TRBV7-2; 7 bases agree with TRBD1. The V and J ends lost 5 bases and 5 bases, in that order; junction bases with no gene match: 9. There are 15 residues in the CDR3. Germline V gives CDR1 SGHTA, CDR2 FQGNSA. CDR3 DNA sequence: TGTGCCAGCAGCGCTATGCAGGGGGTCCACAATGAGCAGTTCTTC. It is translated as CASSAMQGVHNEQFF.

The V and J genes are TRBV5-1 and TRBJ2-3, with 7 bases matching TRBD2. With 1 base clipped from V and 6 bases from J, the junction kept 5 bases outside the gene matches. In germline, CDR1 is SGHRS, CDR2 YFSETQ. The CDR3 consists of 14 residues. The CDR3, as DNA: TGCGCCAGCAGCTTGCGTGGTAGCGGGGATACGCAGTATTTT. Residues: CASSLRGSGDTQYF.

This clonotype appeared a few times. V and J are TRBV9 and TRBJ1-2; unclear D gene. The CDR3 contains 15 residues. CDR1 is SGDLS, CDR2 YYNGEE, per germline. Trimming left V 0 bases short and J 5 bases short, with 14 bases between. CDR3 sequence: CASSVGSGSRYGYTF. The CDR3 coding sequence is TGTGCCAGCAGCGTAGGGTCAGGTTCTCGATATGGCTACACCTTC.

This clonotype was observed a handful of times. V and J are TRBV6-2 or TRBV6-3 and TRBJ2-2; D not certain. Per the germline V gene, CDR1 is MNHEY and CDR2 is SVGEGT. Trimming removed 2 bases at V and 1 base at J, with 5 bases between. The CDR3 loop spans 14 amino acids. CDR3 residues: CASSYGVNTGELFF. CDR3 bases: TGTGCCAGCAGTTACGGGGTGAACACCGGGGAGCTGTTTTTT.

The V gene is TRBV4-3, the J gene TRBJ1-6; D not certain. The CDR3 totals 15 residues. Germline values: CDR1 LGHNA, CDR2 YSLEER. V lost 0 bases and J lost 7, with 10 bases in between. The CDR3 spells CASSQDPGANSPLHF. CDR3 sequence (DNA): TGCGCCAGCAGCCAAGATCCGGGAGCGAATTCACCCCTCCACTTT.

The V gene is TRBV7-3, the J gene TRBJ1-2; D perhaps matches TRBD1 (5 bases). The CDR3 length is 13 residues. Trimming took off 1 base at V and 8 bases at J, with 11 bases between the two ends. The germline V gene encodes CDR1 SGHTA and CDR2 FQGTGA. CDR3 bases: TGTGCCAGCAGCTTAAGCGGGGGAATGGGCTACACCTTC. Its translation is CASSLSGGMGYTF.

This clonotype has more than one count but fewer than ten. V is TRBV15 and J is TRBJ2-5; no reliable D call. V dropped 0 bases and J dropped 0 bases, with 5 bases sitting between them. The germline V gene has CDR1 LNHNV and CDR2 YYDKDF (reference sequence). The CDR3 is made up of 14 amino acids. The CDR3 DNA reads TGTGCCACCAGCAGAGAGGGGTACCAAGAGACCCAGTACTTC. This codes for CATSREGYQETQYF.

The chain carries TRBV10-3 and TRBJ2-5, with TRBD2 as a possible D gene (7 bases). This CDR3 comprises 12 residues. Per the germline V gene, CDR1 is ENHRY and CDR2 is SYGVKD. The CDR3 reads CGVGGPQETQYF. CDR3 nucleotide sequence: TGTGGTGTCGGGGGGCCCCAAGAGACCCAGTACTTC.

This clonotype was seen a handful of times. CDR3 DNA: TGTGCCAGCATTCCTTCGGGACAGATCTCCTACGAGCAGTACTTC. Protein: CASIPSGQISYEQYF. This chain connects TRBV7-9 to TRBJ2-7, with 7 bases aligning to TRBD1. The CDR3 is 15 amino acids. Germline V gives CDR1 SEHNR, CDR2 FQNEAQ (reference sequence). The J segment lost 0 bases and the V segment lost 7 bases, leaving 9 bases of the junction unmatched.

This rearrangement joins TRBV5-1 to TRBJ2-5, with 7 bases identical to TRBD2. V dropped 4 bases and J dropped 5; count of bases not matched to a gene: 8. Germline V gene data show CDR1 as SGHRS and CDR2 as YFSETQ. CDR3 length: 14 residues. The CDR3 reads CASSGRGSGETQYF. The CDR3 DNA reads as TGCGCCAGCAGCGGGCGGGGGTCCGGGGAGACCCAGTACTTC. The full variable domain, completed using reference TRBV5-1 and TRBJ2-5, is KAGVTQTPRYLIKTRGQQVTLSCSPISGHRSVSWYQQTPGQGLQFLFEYFSETQRNKGNFPGRFSGRQFSNSRSEMNVSTLELGDSALYLCASSGRGSGETQYFGPGTRLLVL.

The chain is built from TRBV12-3 or TRBV12-4 and TRBJ1-6; D ambiguous. V shed 7 bases and J shed 8 bases, with 15 bases lying between them. The CDR3 covers 14 residues. The CDR3 protein is CASTSQIRDSPLHF. The CDR3 DNA is TGTGCCAGCACCAGCCAAATCCGGGATTCACCCCTCCACTTT.

There are a few counts of this clonotype. The rearrangement joins TRBV15 to TRBJ2-1; TRBD1 matches at 9 bases. The CDR3 contains 16 residues. Trimming removed 3 bases from V and 7 bases from J; junction bases left unmatched: 10. Per germline, CDR1 LNHNV and CDR2 YYDKDF (reference sequence). As DNA, the CDR3 is TGTGCCACCAGCAGCTCAAGAGGGACAGGGATGAATGAGCAGTTCTTC. Amino acids: CATSSSRGTGMNEQFF.

This clonotype was seen a handful of times. V is TRBV20-1 and J is TRBJ2-5; D possibly matches TRBD1 or TRBD2 (5 bases each). The germline V and J ends were trimmed by 6 bases and 7 bases, with 24 bases remaining between them. This CDR3 region has 15 residues. Germline V gene sequence: CDR1 DFQATT, CDR2 SNEGSKA (reference sequence). CDR3 region: CSAGRRGSLSGTQYF. CDR3 bases: TGCAGTGCGGGCCGTCGGGGCAGCCTCTCCGGGACCCAGTACTTC.

This clonotype was seen ten or more times. The chain uses TRBV7-2 and TRBJ2-5; 8 positions agree with TRBD1. V lost 6 bases, J lost 2 bases, and 8 bases stayed unmatched. Looked up from germline, CDR1 is SGHTA and CDR2 is FQGNSA. This CDR3 has 15 residues. The CDR3 nucleotides read TGTGCCAGCAGTATTGACAGGGGCCGACAAGAGACCCAGTACTTC. Amino acid sequence: CASSIDRGRQETQYF.

The V gene is TRBV20-1, the J gene TRBJ1-5; 7 bases are shared with TRBD1. J lost 4 bases, V lost 0 bases, and 3 bases had no gene match. The CDR3 runs to 14 residues. Germline loops: CDR1 DFQATT, CDR2 SNEGSKA (reference sequence). The CDR3 region has the DNA TGCAGTGCTAGAGAGGACAGGCGGAATCAGCCCCAGCATTTT. Translating it yields CSAREDRRNQPQHF.

This clonotype was detected only a few times. CDR3 coding DNA: TGCGCCAGCAGCCAAGGAACAGGGGCGCTCACCGGGGAGCTGTTTTTT. Its translation is CASSQGTGALTGELFF. This rearrangement joins TRBV4-3 to TRBJ2-2; 7 nucleotides agree with TRBD1. The trim removed 1 base at V and 4 bases at J, leaving 6 bases unmatched. Germline assignment: CDR1 LGHNA and CDR2 YSLEER. The CDR3 totals 16 residues.

This chain links TRBV15 with TRBJ2-5; 8 bases fit TRBD1. There are 15 residues in the CDR3. Germline loops: CDR1 LNHNV, CDR2 YYDKDF (reference sequence). The ends lost 4 bases at V and 4 bases at J; junction bases unmatched: 8. Here the CDR3 reads CATSKRAGGAETQYF. In DNA, the CDR3 is TGTGCCACCAGCAAGAGGGCAGGGGGCGCAGAGACCCAGTACTTC.